The 24 T cell receptor beta chains below come from one sample, sequenced in a study of T cells in tumors after PD-1 blockade. Here immunoSEQ multiplex PCR was the method, and the copy in TCRdb shows in-frame clones only, minus some. The sample consists of a few thousand clones, about two thirds of them appearing once. Sequencing used tumor tissue, obtained before anti-PD-1 treatment. The receptors shown here come from a human donor with basal cell carcinoma.

The chain carries TRBV5-1 and TRBJ1-6; D possibly corresponds to TRBD1 (5 bases). The V end lost 0 bases, the J end lost 12 bases, and 16 bases lay between the germline ends. Looked up from germline, CDR1 is SGHRS and CDR2 is YFSETQ. The CDR3 totals 15 residues. The CDR3 here is CASSLGSTAGGPLHF. The DNA for the CDR3 is TGCGCCAGCAGCTTGGGGTCGACAGCCGGGGGACCCCTCCACTTT.

The V and J genes are TRBV2 and TRBJ1-6; D is unclear. Germline V gene sequence: CDR1 SNHLY, CDR2 FYNNEI. This CDR3 is 16 amino acids long. V dropped 0 bases and J dropped 0 bases, with 6 bases sitting between them. In nucleotides, the CDR3 is TGTGCCAGCAGTGAAGCCAGGAGCTCCTATAATTCACCCCTCCACTTT. Translated: CASSEARSSYNSPLHF.

V usage is TRBV18 and J usage is TRBJ2-7; perhaps TRBD2 as D (5 bases). The germline V gene has CDR1 KGHSH and CDR2 LQKENI. This CDR3 region has 16 residues. V lost 0 bases, J lost 3 bases, and 15 bases lay in between. CDR3 residues: CASSPPAPGSIYEQYF. The DNA for the CDR3 is TGTGCCAGCTCACCACCGGCTCCGGGATCAATCTACGAGCAGTACTTC.

Relative to its sample, this clone is medium-sized. V usage is TRBV7-2 and J usage is TRBJ2-2, with 7 bases that match TRBD1. The CDR3 covers 15 residues. Germline values: CDR1 SGHTA, CDR2 FQGNSA. V gave up 4 bases and J gave up 5 bases; unmatched junction bases: 7. The CDR3 DNA reads as TGTGCCAGCAGCTCCCGGACAGGAGGAACCGGGGAGCTGTTTTTT. Protein: CASSSRTGGTGELFF.

The chain joins TRBV27 to TRBJ2-5, with D perhaps matching TRBD2 (5 bases). With 9 bases removed from V and 2 bases from J, the gap between germline ends came to 13 bases. Germline V lookup: CDR1 MNHEY, CDR2 SMNVEV (reference sequence). The CDR3 has 13 amino acids. The CDR3 DNA follows: TGTGCCAGAACAGCGGTGAATCAAGAGACCCAGTACTTC. Encoded protein: CARTAVNQETQYF.

The chain joins TRBV9 to TRBJ1-3; 7 bases match TRBD1. The CDR3 has 14 residues. The germline CDR1 and CDR2 sequences are SGDLS and YYNGEE. V lost 0 bases and J lost 4; bases outside the gene matches: 1. The CDR3 bases are TGTGCCAGCAGCGTAGGGGGACAGGGAAACACCATATATTTT. It specifies CASSVGGQGNTIYF.

V usage is TRBV6-5 and J usage is TRBJ2-1; D may be TRBD1 or TRBD2 (5 bases each). V lost 8 bases, J lost 3 bases, and 11 bases lay in between. The CDR3 contains 13 residues. The germline gives CDR1 MNHEY, CDR2 SVGAGI. The CDR3 nucleotides are TGTGCCAGCTGGACGGGGCACTACAATGAGCAGTTCTTC. Translated: CASWTGHYNEQFF.

The chain couples TRBV6-6 to TRBJ2-6; D is uncertain. There are 15 residues in the CDR3. Trimming stripped 5 bases from V and 0 bases from J, with 8 bases between. From germline, CDR1 is MNHNY and CDR2 SVGAGI (reference sequence). The chain's CDR3 is CASSGLSSGANVLTF. The CDR3 region has the DNA TGTGCCAGCAGTGGGTTAAGCTCTGGGGCCAACGTCCTGACTTTC.

This rearrangement joins TRBV9 to TRBJ2-1; the D call may be TRBD1 or TRBD2 (5 bases each). The CDR3 runs to 15 residues. Germline CDR1 is SGDLS and CDR2 is YYNGEE. V lost 3 bases, J lost 5 bases, and 15 bases lay in between. CDR3 coding DNA: TGTGCCAGCAGCGCCCCCGGGACCCTAAACAATGAGCAGTTCTTC. As protein: CASSAPGTLNNEQFF.

The chain recombines TRBV6-1 with TRBJ1-1, with 7 positions matching TRBD1. CDR3 length: 15 residues. Trimming cost V 2 bases and J 7 bases; bases outside gene matches: 10. The germline V gene encodes CDR1 MNHNS and CDR2 SASEGT. The CDR3 here is CASSEMSGGDYEAFF. CDR3 nucleotide sequence: TGTGCCAGCAGTGAAATGTCAGGGGGGGATTATGAAGCTTTCTTT.

This clone was picked up a small number of times. The chain has TRBV7-9 and TRBJ2-7; 12 nucleotides line up with TRBD2. Germline V gene sequence: CDR1 SEHNR, CDR2 FQNEAQ (reference sequence). CDR3 length equals 13 residues. V trimming: 9 bases; J trimming: 4 bases; junction bases outside the gene matches: 4. CDR3 nucleotide sequence: TGTGCCAGTTCGCTAGCGGGAGGGTACGAGCAGTACTTC. Its translation is CASSLAGGYEQYF.

The V and J genes are TRBV7-8 and TRBJ2-7; 13 bases agree with TRBD2. The germline CDR1 and CDR2 sequences are SGHVS and FQNEAQ. J gave up 1 base and V 5 bases, and 11 bases lay outside the gene matches. The CDR3 runs to 18 residues. In DNA, the CDR3 is TGTGCCAGCAGCCCCCGGACTAGCGGGAGTGCGCGGTCCTACGAGCAGTACTTC. It codes for CASSPRTSGSARSYEQYF.

The chain is built from TRBV28 and TRBJ1-4; 7 bases are shared with TRBD1. The CDR3 is 14 residues long. V shed 4 bases, J shed 7 bases, and the junction held 6 bases outside the gene matches. CDR1 and CDR2 (germline): MDHEN, SYDVKM. DNA for the CDR3: TGTGCCAGCAGTTCTAGGGGGCTAGGTGAAAAACTGTTTTTT. Protein sequence: CASSSRGLGEKLFF.

The chain uses TRBV5-1 and TRBJ2-1, with TRBD2 matching 8 bases. The CDR3 is made up of 15 amino acids. J gave up 6 bases and V 0 bases, and 5 bases lay outside the gene matches. Germline V lookup: CDR1 SGHRS, CDR2 YFSETQ. CDR3 sequence: CASSLAGGVFNEQFF. The DNA for the CDR3 is TGCGCCAGCAGCTTGGCGGGAGGGGTTTTCAATGAGCAGTTCTTC.

This chain uses TRBV28 with TRBJ2-5; D possibly matches TRBD1 or TRBD2 (6 bases each). Matching the DNA end better, TRBJ2-7 makes the J call doubtful. Germline V gives CDR1 MDHEN, CDR2 SYDVKM. This CDR3 contains 15 residues. DNA for the CDR3: TGTGCCAGCAGCTCCTTCGTAGGGGGGCTCTACGAGCAGTACTTC. This encodes CASSSFVGGLYEQYF.

The V call is TRBV6-4, the J call TRBJ2-7; no definite D call. Germline V gene sequence: CDR1 MRHNA, CDR2 SNTAGT. The CDR3 length is 11 residues. V was shortened by 3 bases and J by 4 bases, with 4 bases between the two germline ends. CDR3 DNA: TGTGCCAGCAGTGAAACTTACGAGCAGTACTTC. Its protein is CASSETYEQYF.

The J gene is TRBJ2-3, the V gene TRBV28; no clear D gene. The CDR3 runs 14 residues. Germline V gene data show CDR1 as MDHEN and CDR2 as SYDVKM. The V and J ends lost 4 bases and 5 bases respectively, with 13 bases between them. The DNA for the CDR3 is TGTGCCAGCAGTTCACCAGCGAGCGAAGATACGCAGTATTTT. This encodes CASSSPASEDTQYF.

A few counts support this clone. The J gene is TRBJ1-3, the V gene TRBV28; TRBD1 aligns across 11 bases. V shed 5 bases and J 4 bases; nucleotides not matched to a gene: 4. The CDR3 totals 15 residues. The germline V gene has CDR1 MDHEN and CDR2 SYDVKM. The CDR3 sequence is CASSPDRGQGNTIYF. The CDR3, as DNA: TGTGCCAGCAGTCCGGACAGGGGGCAAGGAAACACCATATATTTT.

This clone was observed a few times. The rearrangement links TRBV6-6 to TRBJ2-3; 8 bases agree with TRBD1. Germline loops: CDR1 MNHNY, CDR2 SVGAGI (reference sequence). V shed 5 bases, J shed 3 bases, and the junction held 13 bases outside the gene matches. This CDR3 has 17 amino acids. The CDR3 region is CASSQAARTGRTDTQYF. The CDR3 coding sequence is TGTGCCAGCAGTCAGGCCGCCAGGACAGGGAGGACAGATACGCAGTATTTT.

The chain joins TRBV6-5 to TRBJ2-2; TRBD2 aligns across 10 bases. Losses at the gene ends were 6 bases for V and 6 bases for J; bases not matched to a gene: 7. The V gene's germline CDR1 is MNHEY and CDR2 SVGAGI. CDR3 length: 15 amino acids. The CDR3 loop reads CASRLSGRAAGELFF. CDR3 bases: TGTGCCAGCAGATTGAGCGGGAGGGCGGCCGGGGAGCTGTTTTTT.

The chain recombines TRBV4-1 with TRBJ1-1, with 8 bases lining up with TRBD1. Germline V gene sequence: CDR1 MGHRA, CDR2 YSYEKL. CDR3 length: 14 residues. The V and J ends lost 0 bases and 10 bases, in that order; junction bases with no gene match: 7. CDR3 nucleotides: TGCGCCAGCAGCCAAGACGGACAGGGTTTGGCAGCTTTCTTT. It encodes CASSQDGQGLAAFF.

Here the CDR3 reads CASSPGFVGQTNTGELFF. CDR3 bases: TGTGCCAGCTCACCAGGTTTCGTCGGACAGACGAACACCGGGGAGCTGTTTTTT. The chain recombines TRBV18 with TRBJ2-2; possibly TRBD1 for D (6 bases). This CDR3 has 18 amino acids. The germline V and J ends were trimmed by 2 bases and 0 bases, with 16 bases remaining between them. Germline V gives CDR1 KGHSH, CDR2 LQKENI.

The CDR3 coding sequence is TGTGCCAGAAGGACCCACCGCTGGGGGTTGGACTATGGCTACACCTTC. Its protein product is CARRTHRWGLDYGYTF. The chain carries TRBV5-3 and TRBJ1-2; weak D call: TRBD1 (5 bases). TRBV5-3 is placed among ORFs of uncertain function. This CDR3 spans 16 amino acids. With 5 bases removed from V and 3 bases from J, the gap between germline ends came to 20 bases.

This clone was recorded a few times. Without the conserved terminal phenylalanine or tryptophan, this CDR3 likely stems from a read error. Because the CDR3's place on the DNA is in doubt, the DNA is left out and the CDR3 is given as listed by TCRdb. V gene TRBV29-1 combines with J gene TRBJ1-3; TRBD1, the table's D call, was not compared with the DNA. Germline V lookup: CDR1 SQVTM, CDR2 ANQGSEA. The CDR3 is 9 amino acids in total, end residues counted. This CDR3 reads CSVDSGTGD.